Sequencing of this T cell receptor (beta chain) was carried out in a study of control samples from healthy donors and cancer patients (dated by TCRdb to 2020 to 2022). Counted from cysteine to phenylalanine, this CDR3 has 14 amino acids. The read is trimmed to its CDR3 DNA, 42 bases read in frame from base 1. The germline V gene encodes CDR1 MNHEY and CDR2 SVGAGI. V lost 0 bases and J lost 6 bases; the stretch between them is 11 bases long. Note on this clone: Which antigen it targets is not known. No much larger clone exists at a distance of one base, and base qualities are not known.

Library preparation employed the immunoSEQ multiplex PCR assay. TCRdb re-hosts the immuneACCESS table, in-frame sequences only. Its copies lack some clones; in the studies checked, an unresolved V gene accounts for under half of them, and the cause for the rest is not known. Recorded for this sample are tens of thousands of clones; 90% to 95% of them occurred a single time. The leading ten clones occupy 15% to 17% of the sample. The chain links TRBV6-5 with TRBJ1-2; tentative D gene TRBD1, with 5 bases matching. The sequence came from a man aged 25 to 40 in good health. The sample was blood. For the CDR3, the sequence is CASSYSRRGNGYTF. The DNA reads as follows: TGTGCCAGCAGTTACTCTCGCCGGGGGAATGGCTACACCTTC.